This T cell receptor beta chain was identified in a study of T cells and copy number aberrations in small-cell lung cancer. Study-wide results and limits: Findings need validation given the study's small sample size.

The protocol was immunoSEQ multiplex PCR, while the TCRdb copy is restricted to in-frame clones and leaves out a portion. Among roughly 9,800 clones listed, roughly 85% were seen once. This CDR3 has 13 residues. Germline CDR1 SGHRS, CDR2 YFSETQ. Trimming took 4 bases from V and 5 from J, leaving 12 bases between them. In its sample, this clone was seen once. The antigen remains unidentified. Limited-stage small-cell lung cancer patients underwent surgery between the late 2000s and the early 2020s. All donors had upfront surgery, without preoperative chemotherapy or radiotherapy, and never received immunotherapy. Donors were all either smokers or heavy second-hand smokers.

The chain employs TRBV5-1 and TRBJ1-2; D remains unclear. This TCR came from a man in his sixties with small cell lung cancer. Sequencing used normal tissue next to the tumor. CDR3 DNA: TGCGCCAGCAGCGAGGGCGGGGATTATGGCTACACCTTC. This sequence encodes CASSEGGDYGYTF.